Below are 2 T cell receptor beta chains sequenced from a single sample in a study of blood T cells in healthy people across ages. Combining a sample-barcoded 5' primer with a J-beta primer mix, a second PCR ran for roughly 7 to 11 cycles. TCRdb ran MiXCR on the 5' RACE reads and lists one entry per CDR3 protein. The profile shows roughly 500,000 distinct CDR3 sequences, roughly a quarter of them singletons. Sequencing was done on a sample of blood. These receptors all stem from a woman aged 70-85 years in good health.

This clonotype turned up a few times. This chain uses TRBV20-1 with TRBJ2-7; the D gene is possibly TRBD1 (5 bases). V was cut by 5 bases and J by 3 bases, with 11 bases left in between. CDR1 is DFQATT, CDR2 SNEGSKA, per germline (reference sequence). The CDR3 covers 12 residues. CDR3 coding DNA: TGCAGTGCTGCCGGACAACGCTACGAGCAGTACTTC. Translation gives CSAAGQRYEQYF.

This chain uses TRBV6-2 or TRBV6-3 with TRBJ1-6; D is uncertain. The CDR3 is made up of 15 amino acids. Looked up from germline, CDR1 is MNHEY and CDR2 is SVGEGT. V was shortened by 8 bases and J by 3 bases, with 14 bases between the two germline ends. CDR3 loop: CASSPPRDYNSPLHF. The CDR3 DNA is TGTGCCAGCTCCCCACCTCGGGACTATAATTCACCCCTCCACTTT.